This T cell receptor (beta chain) came from a study of shared clonotypes between healthy human individuals. Findings of the study overall: Compared with clonotypes that all four donors shared, non-shared clonotypes had lower generation probabilities.

Details on this clone: The antigen is undetermined.

There are 12 residues in the CDR3. From germline, CDR1 is MNHNS and CDR2 SASEGT. Trimming took off 7 bases at V and 4 bases at J, with 8 bases between the two ends. Positive CCR7 selection of CD45RO-negative cells yielded the naive CD8 cells, and terminally differentiated effector memory CD45RA+ cells were excluded. Profiling relied on immunoSEQ multiplex PCR, and the TCRdb table lists in-frame clones only, not all of them. The sample records about 2.2 million clones, 80% to 95% being singletons. Specimen: naive CD8+ T cells from PBMCs. The receptor's source is a man between 18 and 35 years old in good health. Some clones in this sample may be carry-over from other donors' samples. The chain uses TRBV6-1 and TRBJ2-1; D is unresolved. CDR3 sequence (DNA): TGTGCCAGCAATAGAGGATACAATGAGCAGTTCTTC. Translation: CASNRGYNEQFF.